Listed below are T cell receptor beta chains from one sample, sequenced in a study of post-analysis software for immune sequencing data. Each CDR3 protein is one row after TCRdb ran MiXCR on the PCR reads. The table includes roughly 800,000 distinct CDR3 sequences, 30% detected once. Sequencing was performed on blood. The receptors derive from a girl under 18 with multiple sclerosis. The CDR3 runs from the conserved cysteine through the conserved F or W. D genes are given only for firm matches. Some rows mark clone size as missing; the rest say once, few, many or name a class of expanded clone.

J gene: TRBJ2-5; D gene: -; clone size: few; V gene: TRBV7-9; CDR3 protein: CASSRTTRQETQYF; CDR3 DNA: TGTGCCAGCAGCCGGACGACCCGACAAGAGACCCAGTACTTC
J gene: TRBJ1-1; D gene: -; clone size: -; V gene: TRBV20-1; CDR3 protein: CSARDKFWTEAFF; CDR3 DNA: TGCAGTGCTAGAGATAAGTTTTGGACTGAAGCTTTCTTT
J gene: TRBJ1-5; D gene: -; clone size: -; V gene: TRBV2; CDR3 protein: CASSEALQGPSNQPQHF; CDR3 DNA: TGTGCCAGCAGTGAAGCGCTTCAGGGTCCGAGCAATCAGCCCCAGCATTTT
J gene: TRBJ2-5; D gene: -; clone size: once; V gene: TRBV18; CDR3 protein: CVSSPIPGDWEQYF; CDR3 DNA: TGTGTCAGCTCACCGATCCCAGGGGATTGGGAGCAGTACTTC
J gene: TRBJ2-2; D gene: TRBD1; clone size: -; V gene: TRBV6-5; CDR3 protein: CASRYRTGVSGPGTGELFF; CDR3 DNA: TGTGCCTCCAGGTACCGGACAGGGGTTTCAGGACCAGGCACCGGGGAGCTGTTTTTT
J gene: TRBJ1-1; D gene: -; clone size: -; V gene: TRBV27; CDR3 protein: CASRRIGAFF; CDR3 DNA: TGTGCCAGCAGGAGGATCGGAGCTTTCTTT
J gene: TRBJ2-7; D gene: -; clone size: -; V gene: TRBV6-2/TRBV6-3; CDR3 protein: CASRHSWTDNSYEQYF; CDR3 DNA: TGTGCCAGCAGACACTCGTGGACTGATAACTCCTACGAGCAGTACTTC
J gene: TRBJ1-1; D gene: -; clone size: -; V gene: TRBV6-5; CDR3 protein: CASTAGAWAEAFF; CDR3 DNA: TGTGCCAGCACAGCTGGAGCGTGGGCTGAAGCTTTCTTT
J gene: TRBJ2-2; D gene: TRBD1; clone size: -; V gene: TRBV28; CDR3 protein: CASSQGQASGELFF; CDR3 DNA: TGTGCCAGCAGCCAGGGACAGGCGTCTGGGGAGCTGTTTTTT
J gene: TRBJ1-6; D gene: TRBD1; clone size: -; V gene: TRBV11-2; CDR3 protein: CASSPLGQGDPGPLHF; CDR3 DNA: TGTGCCAGCAGCCCCCTGGGTCAGGGGGACCCAGGACCCCTCCACTTT
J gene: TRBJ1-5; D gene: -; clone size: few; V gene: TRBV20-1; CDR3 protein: CSARAYRGSTSDQPQHF; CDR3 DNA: TGCAGTGCTAGAGCGTATCGAGGGTCAACTAGCGATCAGCCCCAGCATTTT